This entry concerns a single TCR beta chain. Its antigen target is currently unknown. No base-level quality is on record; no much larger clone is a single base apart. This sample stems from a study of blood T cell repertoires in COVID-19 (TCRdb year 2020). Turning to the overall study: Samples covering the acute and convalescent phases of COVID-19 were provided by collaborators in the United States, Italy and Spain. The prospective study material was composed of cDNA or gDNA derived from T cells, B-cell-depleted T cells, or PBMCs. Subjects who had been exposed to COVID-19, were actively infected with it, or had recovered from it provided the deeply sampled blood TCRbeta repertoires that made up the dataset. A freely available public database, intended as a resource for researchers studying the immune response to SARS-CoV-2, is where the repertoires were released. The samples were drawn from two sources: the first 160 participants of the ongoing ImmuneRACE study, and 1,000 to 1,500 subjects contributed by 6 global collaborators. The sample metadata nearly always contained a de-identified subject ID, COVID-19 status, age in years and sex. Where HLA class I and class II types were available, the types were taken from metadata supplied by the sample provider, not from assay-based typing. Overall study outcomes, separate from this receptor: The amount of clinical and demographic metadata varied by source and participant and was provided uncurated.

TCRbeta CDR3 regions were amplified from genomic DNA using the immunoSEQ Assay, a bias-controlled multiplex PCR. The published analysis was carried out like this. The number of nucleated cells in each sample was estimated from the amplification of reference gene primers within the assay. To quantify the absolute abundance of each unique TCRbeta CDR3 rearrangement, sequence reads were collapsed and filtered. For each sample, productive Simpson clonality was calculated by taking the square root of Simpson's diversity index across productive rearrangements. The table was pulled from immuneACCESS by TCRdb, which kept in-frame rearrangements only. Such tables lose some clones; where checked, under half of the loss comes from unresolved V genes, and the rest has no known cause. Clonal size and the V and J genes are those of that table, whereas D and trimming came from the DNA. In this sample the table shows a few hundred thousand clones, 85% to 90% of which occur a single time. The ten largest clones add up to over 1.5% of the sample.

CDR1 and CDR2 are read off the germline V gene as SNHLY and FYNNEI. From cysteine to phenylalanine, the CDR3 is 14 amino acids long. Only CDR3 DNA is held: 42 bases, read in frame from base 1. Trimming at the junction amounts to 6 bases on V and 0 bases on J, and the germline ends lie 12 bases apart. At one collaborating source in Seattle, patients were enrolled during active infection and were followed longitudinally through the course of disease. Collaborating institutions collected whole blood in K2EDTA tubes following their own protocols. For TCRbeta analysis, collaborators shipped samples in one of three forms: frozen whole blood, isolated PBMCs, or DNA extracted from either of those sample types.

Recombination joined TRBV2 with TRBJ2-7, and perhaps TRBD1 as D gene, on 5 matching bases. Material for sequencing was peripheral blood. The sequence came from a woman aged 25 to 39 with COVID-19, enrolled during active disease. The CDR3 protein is CASSQTVTSYEQYF. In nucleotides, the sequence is TGTGCCAGCAGCCAGACAGTGACCTCCTACGAGCAGTACTTC.